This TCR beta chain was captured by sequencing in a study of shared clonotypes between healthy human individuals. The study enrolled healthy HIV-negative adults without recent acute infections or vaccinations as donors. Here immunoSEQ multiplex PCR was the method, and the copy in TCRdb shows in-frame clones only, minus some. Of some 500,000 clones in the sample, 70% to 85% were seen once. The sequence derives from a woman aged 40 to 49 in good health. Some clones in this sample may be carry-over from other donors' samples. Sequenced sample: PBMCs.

In DNA, the CDR3 is TGTGCCAGCTCACCACCGGGACAGGCCGCTTCCGTGAACACTGAAGCTTTCTTT. Its translation: CASSPPGQAASVNTEAFF. This chain connects TRBV18 to TRBJ1-1, with 8 positions matching TRBD1. CDR3 length: 18 amino acids. V shed 0 bases and J 0 bases; nucleotides not matched to a gene: 9. Germline CDR1 and CDR2: KGHSH and LQKENI. The full variable domain, in which reference TRBV18 and TRBJ1-1 provide the parts outside the CDR3, is NAGVMQNPRHLVRRRGQEARLRCSPMKGHSHVYWYRQLPEEGLKFMVYLQKENIIDESGMPKERFSAEFPKEGPSILRIQQVVRGDSAAYFCASSPPGQAASVNTEAFFGQGTRLTVV.